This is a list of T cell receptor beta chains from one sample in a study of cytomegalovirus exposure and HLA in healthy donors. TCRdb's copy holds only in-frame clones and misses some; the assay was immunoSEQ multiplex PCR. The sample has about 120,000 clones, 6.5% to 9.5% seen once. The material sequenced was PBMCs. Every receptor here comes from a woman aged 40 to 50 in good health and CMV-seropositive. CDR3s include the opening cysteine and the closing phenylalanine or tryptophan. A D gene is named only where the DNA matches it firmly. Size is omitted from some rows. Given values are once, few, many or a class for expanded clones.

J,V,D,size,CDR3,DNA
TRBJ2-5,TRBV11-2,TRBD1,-,CASSSINRGQQYF,TGTGCCAGCAGCTCGATTAACAGGGGGCAGCAGTACTTC
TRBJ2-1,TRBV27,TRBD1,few,CASSSFPGQGYNEQFF,TGTGCCAGCAGTTCGTTCCCGGGACAGGGATACAATGAGCAGTTCTTC
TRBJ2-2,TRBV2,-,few,CASSGAGNTGELFF,TGTGCCAGCAGTGGGGCAGGGAACACCGGGGAGCTGTTTTTT
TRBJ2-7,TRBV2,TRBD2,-,CASAREHGGDEQYF,TGTGCCAGCGCGCGGGAGCATGGGGGGGACGAGCAGTACTTC
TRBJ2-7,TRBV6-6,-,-,CASSPVGGIGSYEQYF,TGTGCCAGCAGCCCCGTGGGGGGAATTGGCTCCTACGAGCAGTACTTC
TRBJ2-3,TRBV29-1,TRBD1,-,CSVVKGDRGPSDAHYF,TGCAGCGTCGTGAAAGGGGACAGGGGGCCGTCAGATGCGCACTATTTT
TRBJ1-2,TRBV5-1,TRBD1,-,CASSLDRGNYGYTF,TGCGCCAGCAGCTTGGACAGGGGGAACTATGGCTACACCTTC
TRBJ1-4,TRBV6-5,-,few,CASSYRGEFYEKLFF,TGTGCCAGCAGTTACCGGGGGGAGTTTTATGAAAAACTGTTTTTT
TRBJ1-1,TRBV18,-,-,CASSPDMTNTEAFF,TGTGCCAGCTCACCGGACATGACAAACACTGAAGCTTTCTTT
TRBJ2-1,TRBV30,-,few,CARGRDGDEQFF,TGTGCCCGGGGTAGGGATGGGGATGAGCAGTTCTTC
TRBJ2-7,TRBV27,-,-,CASSPNPGGGFLVEQYF,TGTGCCAGCAGTCCGAACCCGGGCGGGGGCTTCCTAGTCGAGCAGTACTTC
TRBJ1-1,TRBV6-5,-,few,CASTHRDQAFF,TGTGCCAGCACCCACAGGGACCAGGCTTTCTTT
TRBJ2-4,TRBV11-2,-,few,CASSLAPPGQSPLDDIQYF,TGTGCCAGCAGCTTAGCCCCACCGGGACAAAGTCCCCTAGACGACATTCAGTACTTC
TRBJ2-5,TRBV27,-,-,CASRGRVPVETQYF,TGTGCCAGCCGGGGAAGGGTCCCCGTTGAGACCCAGTACTTC
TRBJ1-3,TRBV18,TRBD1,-,CASSAGQINSGNTIYF,TGTGCCAGCTCAGCGGGACAGATAAACTCTGGAAACACCATATATTTT
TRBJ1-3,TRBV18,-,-,CASSATGKGNTIYF,TGTGCCAGCTCAGCCACAGGGAAGGGAAACACCATATATTTT
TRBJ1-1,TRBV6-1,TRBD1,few,CASSENRGTEAFF,TGTGCCAGCAGTGAGAACAGGGGAACTGAAGCTTTCTTT
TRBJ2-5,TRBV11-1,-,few,CASKTDPQETQYF,TGTGCCAGTAAAACAGATCCACAAGAGACCCAGTACTTC
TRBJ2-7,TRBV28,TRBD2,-,CASSLKSGGWAYEQYF,TGTGCCAGCAGTCTAAAAAGCGGGGGGTGGGCCTACGAGCAGTACTTC
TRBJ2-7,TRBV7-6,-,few,CASGLNAGGLYF,TGTGCCAGCGGCTTGAATGCAGGGGGACTGTACTTC
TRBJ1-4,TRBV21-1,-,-,CASSSRGGVNEKLFF,TGTGCCAGCAGCTCCCGGGGGGGGGTGAATGAAAAACTGTTTTTT
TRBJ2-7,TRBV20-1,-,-,CSARALLEQYF,TGCAGTGCTAGAGCACTACTGGAGCAGTACTTC
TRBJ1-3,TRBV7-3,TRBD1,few,CASSLGPQGAGNTIYF,TGTGCCAGCAGCTTAGGTCCACAGGGGGCTGGAAACACCATATATTTT
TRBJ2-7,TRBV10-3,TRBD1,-,CAISPGQGASAQYF,TGTGCCATCAGTCCCGGACAGGGGGCAAGCGCGCAGTACTTC
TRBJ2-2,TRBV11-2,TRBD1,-,CASSLQGGSLTGELFF,TGTGCCAGCAGCCTACAGGGGGGTTCCCTCACCGGGGAGCTGTTTTTT
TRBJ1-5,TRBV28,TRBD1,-,CATKQGGRGQPQHF,TGTGCCACCAAACAGGGGGGGCGGGGACAGCCCCAGCATTTT
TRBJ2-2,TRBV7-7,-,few,CASSSGLGGPGELFF,TGTGCCAGCAGCTCAGGGCTGGGGGGGCCCGGGGAGCTGTTTTTT
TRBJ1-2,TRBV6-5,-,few,CASSGRTSGYTF,TGTGCCAGCAGCGGCCGGACAAGCGGCTACACCTTC
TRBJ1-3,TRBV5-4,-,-,CASSLDLKGVSGNTIYF,TGTGCCAGCAGCTTGGATTTGAAGGGAGTCTCTGGAAACACCATATATTTT
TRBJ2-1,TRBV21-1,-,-,CASSIGVGEQFF,TGTGCCAGCAGCATCGGGGTTGGTGAGCAGTTCTTC
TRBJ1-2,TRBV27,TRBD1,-,CASSRQGPGYGYTF,TGTGCCAGCAGTAGACAGGGTCCAGGCTATGGCTACACCTTC
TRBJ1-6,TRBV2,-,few,CASSEAPRVALHF,TGTGCCAGCAGTGAAGCTCCCCGAGTGGCCCTCCACTTT
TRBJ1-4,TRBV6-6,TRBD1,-,CASSYSGQPNEKLFF,TGTGCCAGCAGTTACTCGGGACAGCCGAATGAAAAACTGTTTTTT
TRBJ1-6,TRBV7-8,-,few,CASSSGDPNSPLHF,TGTGCCAGCAGCTCAGGGGACCCAAATTCACCCCTCCACTTT
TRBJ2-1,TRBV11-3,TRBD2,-,CASSAASGRGGDEQFF,TGTGCCAGCAGCGCCGCGTCTGGGCGGGGGGGCGATGAGCAGTTCTTC
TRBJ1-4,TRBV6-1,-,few,CVSSPGRDDEKLFF,TGTGTCAGCAGTCCCGGGAGGGATGACGAAAAACTGTTTTTT
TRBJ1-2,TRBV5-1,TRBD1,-,CASSPGQGYGYTF,TGCGCCAGCAGCCCGGGACAGGGTTATGGCTACACCTTC
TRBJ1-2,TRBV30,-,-,CAWSVLGAQANYGYTF,TGTGCCTGGAGTGTATTGGGGGCCCAGGCTAACTATGGCTACACCTTC
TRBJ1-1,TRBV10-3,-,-,CAISEARSTEAFF,TGTGCCATCAGTGAGGCGAGGAGCACTGAAGCTTTCTTT
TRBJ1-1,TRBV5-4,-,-,CASSLETGGTEAFF,TGTGCCAGCAGCTTGGAGACAGGAGGCACTGAAGCTTTCTTT
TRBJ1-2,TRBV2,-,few,CASNSREVYGYTF,TGTGCCAGCAATTCTCGGGAGGTCTATGGCTACACCTTC
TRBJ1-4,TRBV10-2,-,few,CASSVAGGLEKLFF,TGCGCCAGCAGTGTTGCGGGGGGTCTGGAAAAACTGTTTTTT
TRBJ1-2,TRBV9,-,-,CASTPRTAFNYGYTF,TGTGCCAGCACCCCCCGGACAGCTTTTAACTATGGCTACACCTTC
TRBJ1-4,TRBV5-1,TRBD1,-,CASNKGQSNEKLFF,TGCGCCAGCAACAAGGGACAGAGTAATGAAAAACTGTTTTTT
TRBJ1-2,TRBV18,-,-,CASSQQGTYGYTF,TGTGCCAGCTCACAACAGGGTACCTATGGCTACACCTTC
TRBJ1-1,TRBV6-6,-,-,CASRWIGRGGTEAFF,TGTGCCAGCAGATGGATCGGACGGGGTGGCACTGAGGCTTTCTTT
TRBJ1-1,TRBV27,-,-,CASSLSIEGNTEAFF,TGTGCCAGCAGTTTATCAATCGAGGGGAACACTGAAGCTTTCTTT
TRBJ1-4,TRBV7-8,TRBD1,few,CASSPDRGPNEKLFF,TGTGCCAGCAGCCCCGACAGGGGTCCTAATGAAAAACTGTTTTTT
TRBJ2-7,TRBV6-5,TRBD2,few,CASKINSGGLEQYF,TGTGCCAGCAAGATCAATAGCGGGGGCCTCGAGCAGTACTTC
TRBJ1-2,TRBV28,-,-,CASNLRGRHLYGYTF,TGTGCCAGCAACCTCAGGGGCCGGCACCTCTATGGCTACACCTTC
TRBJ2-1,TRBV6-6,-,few,CASSSPRGGAGNEQFF,TGTGCCAGCAGTTCCCCTCGCGGGGGCGCGGGCAATGAGCAGTTCTTC
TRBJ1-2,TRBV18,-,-,CASSPTDSRGYTF,TGTGCCAGCTCACCGACGGATTCGAGGGGCTACACCTTC
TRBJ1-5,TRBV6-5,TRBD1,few,CASSYYRGSNQPQHF,TGTGCCAGCAGTTACTACAGGGGCAGCAATCAGCCCCAGCATTTT
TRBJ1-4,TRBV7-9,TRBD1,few,CASTNTPGQGDEKLFF,TGTGCCAGCACCAACACTCCGGGACAGGGGGATGAAAAACTGTTTTTT
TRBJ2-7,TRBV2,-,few,CASGTRQGPYEQYF,TGTGCCAGCGGGACAAGGCAGGGGCCCTACGAGCAGTACTTC
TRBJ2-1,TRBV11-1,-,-,CASSFGRGNYNEQFF,TGTGCCAGCAGCTTTGGTCGCGGCAACTACAATGAGCAGTTCTTC
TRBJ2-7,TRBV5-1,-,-,CASSLRAGLTGEQYF,TGCGCCAGCAGCTTGAGGGCAGGGTTAACGGGCGAGCAGTACTTC
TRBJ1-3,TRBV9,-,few,CASSVGRRSGNTIYF,TGTGCCAGCAGCGTTGGGAGGCGCTCTGGAAACACCATATATTTT
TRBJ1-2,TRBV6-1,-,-,CASSELGGYTF,TGTGCCAGCAGTGAACTTGGCGGCTACACCTTC
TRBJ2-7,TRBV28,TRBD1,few,CASRRDRGDYEQYF,TGTGCCAGCAGGAGGGACAGGGGTGACTACGAGCAGTACTTC